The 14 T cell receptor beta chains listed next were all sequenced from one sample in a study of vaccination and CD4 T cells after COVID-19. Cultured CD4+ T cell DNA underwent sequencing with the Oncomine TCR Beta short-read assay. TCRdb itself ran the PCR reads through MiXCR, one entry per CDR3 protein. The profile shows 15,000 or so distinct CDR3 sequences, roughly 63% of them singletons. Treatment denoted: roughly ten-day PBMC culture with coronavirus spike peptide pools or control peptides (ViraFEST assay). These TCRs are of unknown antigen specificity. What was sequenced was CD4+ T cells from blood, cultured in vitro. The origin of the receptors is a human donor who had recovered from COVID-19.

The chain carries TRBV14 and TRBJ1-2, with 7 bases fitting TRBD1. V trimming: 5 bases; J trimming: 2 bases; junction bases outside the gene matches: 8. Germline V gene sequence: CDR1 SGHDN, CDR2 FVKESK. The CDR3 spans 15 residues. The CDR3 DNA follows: TGTGCCAGCAGCGCGCCGGGACAGTCGAACTATGGCTACACCTTC. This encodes CASSAPGQSNYGYTF.

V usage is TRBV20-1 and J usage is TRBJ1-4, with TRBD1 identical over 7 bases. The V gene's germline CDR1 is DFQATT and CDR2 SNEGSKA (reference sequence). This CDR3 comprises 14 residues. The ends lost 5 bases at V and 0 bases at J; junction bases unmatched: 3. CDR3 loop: CSAEGAPTNEKLFF. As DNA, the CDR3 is TGCAGTGCTGAGGGGGCTCCAACTAATGAAAAACTGTTTTTT.

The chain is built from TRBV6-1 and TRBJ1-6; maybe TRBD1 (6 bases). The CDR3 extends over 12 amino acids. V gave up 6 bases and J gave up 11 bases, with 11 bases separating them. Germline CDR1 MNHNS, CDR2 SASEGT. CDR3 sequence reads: CASRGAGPPLHF. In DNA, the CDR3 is TGTGCCAGCAGGGGGGCAGGGCCACCCCTCCACTTT.

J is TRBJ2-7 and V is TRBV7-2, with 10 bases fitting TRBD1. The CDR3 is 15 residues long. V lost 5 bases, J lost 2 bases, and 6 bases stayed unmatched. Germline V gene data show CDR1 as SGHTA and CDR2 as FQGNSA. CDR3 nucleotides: TGTGCCAGCAGCCGACGGGACAGGGGTCCCTACGAGCAGTACTTC. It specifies CASSRRDRGPYEQYF.

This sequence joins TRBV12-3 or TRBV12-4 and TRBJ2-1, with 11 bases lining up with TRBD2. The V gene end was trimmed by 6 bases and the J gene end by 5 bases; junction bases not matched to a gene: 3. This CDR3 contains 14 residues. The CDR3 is CASRGLADHNEQFF. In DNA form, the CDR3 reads TGTGCCAGCAGGGGACTAGCGGACCACAATGAGCAGTTCTTC.

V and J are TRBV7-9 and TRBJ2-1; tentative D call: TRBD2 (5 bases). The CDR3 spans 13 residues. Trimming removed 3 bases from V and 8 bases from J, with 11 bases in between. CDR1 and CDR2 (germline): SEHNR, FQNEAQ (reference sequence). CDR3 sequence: CASSFQAVDEQFF. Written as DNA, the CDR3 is TGTGCCAGCAGCTTTCAAGCGGTCGATGAGCAGTTCTTC.

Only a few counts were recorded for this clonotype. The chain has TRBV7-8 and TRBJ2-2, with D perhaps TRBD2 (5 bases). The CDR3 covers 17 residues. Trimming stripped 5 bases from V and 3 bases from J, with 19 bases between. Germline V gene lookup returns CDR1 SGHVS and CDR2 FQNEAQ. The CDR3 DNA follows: TGTGCCAGCAGCCGCATGCCGCGGACTGATTACACCGGGGAGCTGTTTTTT. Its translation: CASSRMPRTDYTGELFF. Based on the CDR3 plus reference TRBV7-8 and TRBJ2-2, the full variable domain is GAGVSQSPRYKVAKRGQDVALRCDPISGHVSLFWYQQALGQGPEFLTYFQNEAQLDKSGLPSDRFFAERPEGSVSTLKIQRTQQEDSAVYLCASSRMPRTDYTGELFFGEGSRLTVL.

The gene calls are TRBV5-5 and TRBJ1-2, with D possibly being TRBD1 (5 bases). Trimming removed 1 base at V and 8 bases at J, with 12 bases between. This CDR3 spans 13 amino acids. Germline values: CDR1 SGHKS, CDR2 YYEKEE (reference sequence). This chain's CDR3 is CASSLRGGGGYTF. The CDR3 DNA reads TGTGCCAGCAGCTTGCGGGGGGGAGGGGGCTACACCTTC.

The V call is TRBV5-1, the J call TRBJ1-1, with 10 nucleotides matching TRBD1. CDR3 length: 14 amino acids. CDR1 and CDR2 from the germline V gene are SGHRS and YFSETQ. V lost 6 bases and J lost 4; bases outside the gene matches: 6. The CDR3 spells CASTKTGGVTEAFF. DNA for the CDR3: TGCGCCAGCACCAAGACAGGGGGCGTCACTGAAGCTTTCTTT.

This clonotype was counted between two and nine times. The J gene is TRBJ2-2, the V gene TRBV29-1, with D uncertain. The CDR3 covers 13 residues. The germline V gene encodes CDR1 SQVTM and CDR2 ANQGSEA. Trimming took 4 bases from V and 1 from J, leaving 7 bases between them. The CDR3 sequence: CSVGLQNTGELFF. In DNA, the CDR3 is TGCAGCGTTGGACTTCAGAACACCGGGGAGCTGTTTTTT.

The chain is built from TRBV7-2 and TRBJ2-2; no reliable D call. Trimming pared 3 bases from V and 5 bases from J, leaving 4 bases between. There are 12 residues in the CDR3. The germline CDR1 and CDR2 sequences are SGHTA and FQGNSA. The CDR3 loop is CASSFFTGELFF. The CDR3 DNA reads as TGTGCCAGCAGCTTCTTTACCGGGGAGCTGTTTTTT.

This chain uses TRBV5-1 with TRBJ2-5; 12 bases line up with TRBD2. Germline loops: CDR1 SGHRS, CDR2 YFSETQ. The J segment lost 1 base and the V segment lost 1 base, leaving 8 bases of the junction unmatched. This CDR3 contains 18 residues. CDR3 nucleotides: TGCGCCAGCAGCTTGAGGTTTCTAGCGGGGGGGATCCAAGAGACCCAGTACTTC. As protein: CASSLRFLAGGIQETQYF.

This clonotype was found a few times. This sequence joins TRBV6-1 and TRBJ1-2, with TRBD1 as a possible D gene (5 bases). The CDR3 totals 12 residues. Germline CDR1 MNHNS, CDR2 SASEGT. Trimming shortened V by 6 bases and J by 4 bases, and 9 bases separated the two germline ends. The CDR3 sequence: CASRDTGYGYTF. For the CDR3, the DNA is TGTGCCAGCAGAGACACAGGCTATGGCTACACCTTC.

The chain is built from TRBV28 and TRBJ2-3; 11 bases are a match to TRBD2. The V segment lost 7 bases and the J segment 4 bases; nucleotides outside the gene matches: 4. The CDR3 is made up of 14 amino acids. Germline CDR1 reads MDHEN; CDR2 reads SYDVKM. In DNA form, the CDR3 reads TGTGCCAGCATCCTAGCGGGGGGTGCAGATACGCAGTATTTT. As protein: CASILAGGADTQYF.